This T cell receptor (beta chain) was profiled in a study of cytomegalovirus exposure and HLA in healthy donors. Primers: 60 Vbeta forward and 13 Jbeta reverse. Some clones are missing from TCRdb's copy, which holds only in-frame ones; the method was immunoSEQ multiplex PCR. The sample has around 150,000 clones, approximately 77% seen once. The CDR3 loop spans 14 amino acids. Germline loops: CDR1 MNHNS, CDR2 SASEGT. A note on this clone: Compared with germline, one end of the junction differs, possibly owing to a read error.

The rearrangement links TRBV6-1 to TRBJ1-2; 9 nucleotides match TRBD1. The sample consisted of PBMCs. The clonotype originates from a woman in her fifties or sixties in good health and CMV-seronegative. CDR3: CASSELWTGEGSTF. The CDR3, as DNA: TGTGCCAGCAGCGAGCTTTGGACAGGGGAAGGCTCCACCTTC.